This T cell receptor beta chain appears in the sequencing data of a study of T cells of healthy individuals. At least ten counts were recorded for this clonotype. One entry per CDR3 protein, called by TCRdb with MiXCR from the 5' RACE reads. The sample has more than 60,000 distinct CDR3 sequences, around 16% seen once. The CDR3 runs to 14 residues. CDR1 is MGHRA, CDR2 YSYEKL, per germline. V shed 0 bases and J shed 13 bases, with 18 bases lying between them. J is TRBJ1-2 and V is TRBV4-1; a weak D match, TRBD1 (5 bases). This receptor was taken from a human donor in good health. DNA of the CDR3: TGCGCCAGCAGCCAAGACAAAAATCAGGGCGCATCCACCTTC. Protein product: CASSQDKNQGASTF.